The T cell receptor beta chain described here comes from a study of T cell responses to AZD1222 COVID-19 vaccine. The study, taken as a whole, reports: Reportedly, nearly half the spike-specific TCRs target unmutated variant regions. The donors showed a predominance of white British ancestry and of females, with possible underestimation of clonal diversity. Just a handful of AZD1222 recipients were seropositive at baseline.

The CDR3 has 14 amino acids. Germline CDR1 and CDR2: MDHEN and SYDVKM. After removal of 8 bases from V and 2 bases from J, the junction contained 4 bases not matched to a gene. In the case of this clone: The antigen is undetermined.

Profiling relied on immunoSEQ multiplex PCR, and the TCRdb table lists in-frame clones only, not all of them. This table has about 150,000 clones, about 86% appearing once. The sample in question was peripheral blood, obtained on day 0 of MenACWY control vaccination. This receptor was obtained from an adult in good health. The rearrangement uses TRBV28 and TRBJ1-2, with 11 bases aligning to TRBD1. The CDR3: CASPGTGGNYGYTF. The CDR3 DNA is TGTGCCAGCCCTGGGACAGGGGGAAACTATGGCTACACCTTC.